This TCR beta chain was retrieved from a study of shared clonotypes between healthy human individuals. The protocol was immunoSEQ multiplex PCR, while the TCRdb copy is restricted to in-frame clones and leaves out a portion. The sample contains approximately 640,000 clones, 90% of which appear only once. This CDR3 spans 16 amino acids. Sequencing used memory CD8+ T cells from PBMCs. Subset reported: CD45RO+ cells pooled with CCR7-negative TemRA cells. The chain employs TRBV21-1 and TRBJ1-5. TRBV21-1 is reported as a pseudogene. The sequence was collected from a man aged 18-30 years in good health. Some clones in this sample may be carry-over from other donors' samples. CDR3 nucleotide sequence: TGTGCCAGCAGCAAAGCTTTCAACGGGTGCAATCAGCCCCAGCATTTT. The encoded protein is CASSKAFNGCNQPQHF.